This T cell receptor (beta chain) appears in the sequencing data of a study of spatial heterogeneity in lung cancer. Time point denoted: sample taken at primary tumor resection. The CDR3 consists of 16 residues. CDR1 and CDR2 from the germline V gene are SGHNT and YYREEE (reference sequence). V lost 0 bases to trimming and J lost 5 bases; unmatched junction nucleotides: 8. MiXCR was run by TCRdb on the 5' RACE reads, yielding one entry per CDR3 protein. The top ten clones hold about a quarter of a sample with about 40,000 distinct CDR3 sequences, around 5.2% of them seen once. This rearrangement joins TRBV5-4 to TRBJ2-1; 7 bases map to TRBD2. Here the sequenced sample was PBMCs, taken at surgery. This TCR came from a female donor with early-stage non-small cell lung cancer. The CDR3 sequence: CASSLEWRGTNNEQFF. The CDR3 DNA reads TGTGCCAGCAGCTTGGAGTGGCGGGGGACTAACAATGAGCAGTTCTTC.